This TCR beta chain was captured by sequencing in a study of vaccination effects on CD4 cells after COVID-19. In germline, CDR1 is LGHDT, CDR2 YNNKEL (reference sequence). CDR3 length equals 17 residues. The V and J ends lost 8 bases and 7 bases, in that order; junction bases with no gene match: 17. As regards this clone: What it recognizes is unknown.

Some clones are missing from TCRdb's copy, which holds only in-frame ones; the method was immunoSEQ multiplex PCR. Of about 37,000 clones detected, about 70% appear once; the ten largest clones hold around 3%. The culture ran for nine to ten days, and then CD4+ T cells were isolated. No vaccinee had earlier SARS-CoV-2 infection, and nucleocapsid antibodies were negative. The sample consisted of CD4+ T cells from PBMCs cultured without peptide, taken before COVID-19 vaccination. The clonotype originates from a human donor who received a COVID-19 vaccine. The chain links TRBV3-1 (or the pseudogene TRBV3-2) to TRBJ1-6; 7 bases align to TRBD1. This chain's CDR3 is CASAHTGTAMGNSPLHF. The CDR3 DNA reads TGTGCCAGCGCACACACCGGGACAGCCATGGGGAATTCACCCCTCCACTTT.